The 5 T cell receptor beta chains below were found in one sample sequenced in a study of T cells in Graves' hyperthyroidism and ophthalmopathy. TCR beta CDR3 regions were amplified from RNA. A set of HTBI primers served as the primers for a first-round RT-PCR of the TCR CDR3. TCRdb fed the multiplex PCR reads into MiXCR, producing one record per CDR3 protein. The sample holds fewer than 400,000 distinct CDR3 sequences, over 11% seen once. Sequencing was done on a sample of blood. The receptors come from a man between 45 and 60 years old with Graves' ophthalmopathy.

In this sample, this clonotype turned up many times. The CDR3 protein is CASRFGTSEEAFF. In nucleotides, the CDR3 is TGTGCCAGCAGATTCGGGACGAGCGAAGAAGCTTTCTTT. The chain links TRBV12-3 or TRBV12-4 to TRBJ1-1, with D possibly being TRBD1 (5 bases). Trimming left V 6 bases short and J 8 bases short, with 16 bases between. There are 13 residues in the CDR3.

This clonotype was seen at least ten times. The chain is built from TRBV3-1 and TRBJ1-6; D is unclear. The CDR3 extends over 14 amino acids. The germline CDR1 and CDR2 sequences are LGHDT and YNNKEL (reference sequence). V was shortened by 1 base and J by 10 bases, with 11 bases between the two germline ends. The CDR3 protein is CASSQGEGGSPLHF. The CDR3 DNA follows: TGTGCCAGCAGCCAAGGGGAGGGTGGATCACCCCTCCACTTT.

This clonotype was found many times. The chain employs TRBV7-9 and TRBJ1-1; D unresolved. Trimming shortened V by 3 bases and J by 3 bases, and 11 bases separated the two germline ends. This CDR3 spans 14 amino acids. From germline, CDR1 is SEHNR and CDR2 FQNEAQ (reference sequence). This chain's CDR3 is CASSLVRRDTEAFF. The DNA of the CDR3 is TGTGCCAGCAGCTTGGTCCGTCGGGACACTGAAGCTTTCTTT.

The chain is built from TRBV12-3 or TRBV12-4 and TRBJ2-4, with 9 bases fitting TRBD1. The trim removed 6 bases at V and 6 bases at J, leaving 6 bases unmatched. The CDR3 spans 14 residues. The CDR3 reads CASRGTGRVNIQYF. Here the CDR3 DNA reads TGTGCCAGCAGAGGGACAGGGAGGGTAAACATTCAGTACTTC.

This clonotype was observed many times. This chain uses TRBV7-9 with TRBJ2-5, with 9 positions matching TRBD2. This CDR3 spans 13 amino acids. V lost 5 bases, J lost 4 bases, and 2 bases stayed unmatched. Germline CDR1 and CDR2: SEHNR and FQNEAQ (reference sequence). CDR3 DNA: TGTGCCAGCAGCGAACTAGCGGGAGAGACCCAGTACTTC. Translating it yields CASSELAGETQYF.